This TCR beta chain was sequenced during a study of blood T cell repertoires in COVID-19. This CDR3 region has 16 residues. The germline V gene has CDR1 SGHDT and CDR2 YYEEEE. The V and J ends lost 1 base and 2 bases respectively, with 12 bases between them. This table comes from immunoSEQ multiplex PCR, and its TCRdb copy is limited to in-frame clones, with some not included. The sample contains 290,000 or so clones, roughly four fifths of which appear only once. All enrollees were about 18 to 90 years old and from about 24 US areas. The V and J genes are TRBV5-6 and TRBJ2-2; D not resolved. The TCR originated in a man between 35 and 55 years old who had been exposed to COVID-19. Sequences were obtained from PBMCs or T cells enriched from blood (not recorded which). The CDR3 DNA follows: TGTGCCAGCAGCTTGTTGTCAGCGAGAAACACCGGGGAGCTGTTTTTT. Its translation: CASSLLSARNTGELFF.